This T cell receptor (beta chain) was identified in a study of T cell repertoires in cytomegalovirus infection. Study overall: Both recently identified HLA-C-restricted and well-studied HLA-B-restricted CMV epitopes were used in the study. CMV infection together with matching HLA type was indicated by public TCR beta signatures.

The germline CDR1 and CDR2 sequences are SGHTA and FQGNSA. This CDR3 has 15 residues. The ends were cut back, 4 bases at V and 7 bases at J, with 16 bases in the middle. This clonotype occurred many times. Its matching antigen is unknown. Regarding the study as a whole: The study identified carriers of CMV plus the relevant HLA from cumulative public TCR beta family frequency. Across the ex vivo response, the dominant clonotypes were HLA-C-restricted CMV-specific TCR beta clonotypes.

A single record per CDR3 protein comes from TCRdb applying MiXCR to the reads. The data show more than 20,000 distinct CDR3 sequences, 42% seen once. Sequenced material: CD8+ T cells from cultured PBMCs, taken from culture after CMV antigen stimulation. The rearrangement joins TRBV7-2 to TRBJ1-4; D perhaps matches TRBD1 (5 bases). The clonotype originates from a human donor in good health (CMV status not recorded). Some clones in this sample may be carry-over from other donors' samples. CDR3 protein: CASSSRDSGGEKLFF. The CDR3 nucleotides are TGTGCCAGCAGCTCCCGGGACTCAGGAGGTGAAAAACTGTTTTTT. Based on the CDR3 plus reference TRBV7-2 and TRBJ1-4, the full variable domain is GAGVSQSPSNKVTEKGKDVELRCDPISGHTALYWYRQSLGQGLEFLIYFQGNSAPDKSGLPSDRFSAERTGGSVSTLTIQRTQQEDSAVYLCASSSRDSGGEKLFFGSGTQLSVL.